Listed below are T cell receptor beta chains from one sample, sequenced in a study of CD8+ T cells in alopecia areata. Profiled with immunoSEQ multiplex PCR; TCRdb holds only in-frame clones, not every one. The repertoire holds over 85,000 clones, 41% seen once, with approximately 1.5% in the top ten. The sequenced material came from CD4+ T cells sorted from blood. The receptors come from a human donor with alopecia areata. The CDR3 runs from the conserved cysteine through the conserved F or W. D genes are given only for firm matches. Not all rows give a size; the values are once, few, many and, for expanded clones, a class.

CDR3 length: 12
clone size: -
J gene: TRBJ1-2
D gene: -
V gene: TRBV29-1
CDR3 protein: CSVEAPGIGYTF
CDR3 DNA: TGCAGCGTTGAAGCCCCAGGTATTGGCTACACCTTC

CDR3 length: 13
clone size: -
J gene: TRBJ2-2
D gene: -
V gene: TRBV30
CDR3 protein: CAWSRGNTGELFF
CDR3 DNA: TGTGCCTGGTCTAGGGGCAACACCGGGGAGCTGTTTTTT

CDR3 length: 13
clone size: -
J gene: TRBJ2-5
D gene: -
V gene: TRBV7-2
CDR3 protein: CASSVGAQETQYF
CDR3 DNA: TGTGCCAGCAGCGTAGGCGCCCAAGAGACCCAGTACTTC

CDR3 length: 16
clone size: few
J gene: TRBJ2-5
D gene: TRBD1
V gene: TRBV10-3
CDR3 protein: CATSPSDRGPQETQYF
CDR3 DNA: TGTGCCACATCTCCCTCCGACAGGGGCCCCCAAGAGACCCAGTACTTC

CDR3 length: 14
clone size: -
J gene: TRBJ2-1
D gene: TRBD2
V gene: TRBV5-1
CDR3 protein: CASSLVAGEGEQFF
CDR3 DNA: TGCGCCAGCAGCTTGGTAGCGGGAGAGGGTGAGCAGTTCTTC

CDR3 length: 15
clone size: -
J gene: TRBJ1-1
D gene: -
V gene: TRBV28
CDR3 protein: CASRRRQVGNTEAFF
CDR3 DNA: TGTGCCAGCAGGAGAAGACAGGTGGGGAACACTGAAGCTTTCTTT

CDR3 length: 15
clone size: -
J gene: TRBJ2-2
D gene: TRBD2
V gene: TRBV30
CDR3 protein: CAWSVTSGFTGELFF
CDR3 DNA: TGTGCCTGGAGTGTAACTAGCGGGTTCACCGGGGAGCTGTTTTTT

CDR3 length: 16
clone size: -
J gene: TRBJ1-5
D gene: TRBD1
V gene: TRBV4-3
CDR3 protein: CASSRDRTGTHQPQHF
CDR3 DNA: TGCGCCAGCAGCCGCGACAGGACAGGTACACATCAGCCCCAGCATTTT

CDR3 length: 15
clone size: once
J gene: TRBJ1-2
D gene: TRBD1
V gene: TRBV7-9
CDR3 protein: CASSLEQGAGYGYTF
CDR3 DNA: TGTGCCAGCAGCTTAGAACAGGGGGCCGGCTATGGCTACACCTTC

CDR3 length: 16
clone size: -
J gene: TRBJ1-1
D gene: TRBD1
V gene: TRBV6-1
CDR3 protein: CASSDQGAVENTEAFF
CDR3 DNA: TGTGCCAGCAGTGATCAGGGGGCGGTTGAGAACACTGAAGCTTTCTTT

CDR3 length: 14
clone size: -
J gene: TRBJ2-5
D gene: -
V gene: TRBV5-1
CDR3 protein: CASSLEGLQETQYF
CDR3 DNA: TGCGCCAGCAGCTTGGAAGGATTACAAGAGACCCAGTACTTC

CDR3 length: 15
clone size: few
J gene: TRBJ2-7
D gene: -
V gene: TRBV6-5
CDR3 protein: CASSYGRGPSYEQYF
CDR3 DNA: TGTGCCAGCAGTTACGGGCGGGGGCCTTCCTACGAGCAGTACTTC

CDR3 length: 18
clone size: few
J gene: TRBJ1-3
D gene: -
V gene: TRBV4-3
CDR3 protein: CASSQFGAGKLAGNTIYF
CDR3 DNA: TGCGCCAGCAGCCAATTTGGGGCAGGGAAGTTGGCAGGAAACACCATATATTTT